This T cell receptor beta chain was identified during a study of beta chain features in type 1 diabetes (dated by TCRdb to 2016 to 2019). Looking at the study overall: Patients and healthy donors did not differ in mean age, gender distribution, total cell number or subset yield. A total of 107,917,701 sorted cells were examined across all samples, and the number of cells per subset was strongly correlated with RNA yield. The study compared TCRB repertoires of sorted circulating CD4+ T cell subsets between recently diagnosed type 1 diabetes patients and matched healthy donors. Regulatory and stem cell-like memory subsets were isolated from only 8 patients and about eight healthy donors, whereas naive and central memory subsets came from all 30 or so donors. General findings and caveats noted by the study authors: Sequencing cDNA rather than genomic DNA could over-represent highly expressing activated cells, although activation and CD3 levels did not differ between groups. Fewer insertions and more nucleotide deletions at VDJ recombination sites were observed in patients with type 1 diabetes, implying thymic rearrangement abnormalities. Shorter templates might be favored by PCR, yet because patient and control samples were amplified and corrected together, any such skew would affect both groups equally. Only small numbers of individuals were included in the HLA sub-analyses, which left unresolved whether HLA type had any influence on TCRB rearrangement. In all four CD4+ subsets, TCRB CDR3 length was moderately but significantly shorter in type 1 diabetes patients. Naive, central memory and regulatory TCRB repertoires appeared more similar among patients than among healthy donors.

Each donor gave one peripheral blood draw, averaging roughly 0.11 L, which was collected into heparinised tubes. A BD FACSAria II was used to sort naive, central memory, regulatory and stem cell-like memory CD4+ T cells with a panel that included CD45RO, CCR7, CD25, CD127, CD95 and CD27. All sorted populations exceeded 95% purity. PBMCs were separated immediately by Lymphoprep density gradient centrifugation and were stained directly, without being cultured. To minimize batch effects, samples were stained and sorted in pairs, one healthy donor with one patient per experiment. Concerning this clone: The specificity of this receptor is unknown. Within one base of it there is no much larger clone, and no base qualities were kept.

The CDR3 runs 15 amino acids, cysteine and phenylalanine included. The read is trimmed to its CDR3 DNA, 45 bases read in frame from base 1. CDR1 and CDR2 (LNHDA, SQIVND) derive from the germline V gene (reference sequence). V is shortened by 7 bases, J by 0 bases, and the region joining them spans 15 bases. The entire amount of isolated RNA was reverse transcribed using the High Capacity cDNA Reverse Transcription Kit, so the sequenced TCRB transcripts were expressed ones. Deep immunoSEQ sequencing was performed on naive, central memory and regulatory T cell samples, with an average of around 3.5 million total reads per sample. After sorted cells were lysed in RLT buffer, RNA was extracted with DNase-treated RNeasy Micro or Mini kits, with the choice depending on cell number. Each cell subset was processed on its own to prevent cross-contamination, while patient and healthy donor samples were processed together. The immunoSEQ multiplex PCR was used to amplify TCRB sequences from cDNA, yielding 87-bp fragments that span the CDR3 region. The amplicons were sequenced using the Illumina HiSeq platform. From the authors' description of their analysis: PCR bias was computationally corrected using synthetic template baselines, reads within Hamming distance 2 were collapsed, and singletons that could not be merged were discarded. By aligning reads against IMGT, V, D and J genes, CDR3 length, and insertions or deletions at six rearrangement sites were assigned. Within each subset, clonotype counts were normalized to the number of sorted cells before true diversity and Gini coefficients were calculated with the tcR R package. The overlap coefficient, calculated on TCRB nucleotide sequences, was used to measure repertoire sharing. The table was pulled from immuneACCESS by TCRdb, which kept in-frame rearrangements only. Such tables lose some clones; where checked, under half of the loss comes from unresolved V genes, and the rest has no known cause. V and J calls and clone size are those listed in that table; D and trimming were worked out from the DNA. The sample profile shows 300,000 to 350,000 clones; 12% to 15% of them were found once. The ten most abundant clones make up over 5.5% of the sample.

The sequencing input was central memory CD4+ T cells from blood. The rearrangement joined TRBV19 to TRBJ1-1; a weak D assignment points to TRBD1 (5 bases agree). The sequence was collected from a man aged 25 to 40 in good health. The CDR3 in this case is CASTPGWGVNTEAFF. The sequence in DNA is TGTGCCAGTACCCCAGGCTGGGGGGTGAACACTGAAGCTTTCTTT.